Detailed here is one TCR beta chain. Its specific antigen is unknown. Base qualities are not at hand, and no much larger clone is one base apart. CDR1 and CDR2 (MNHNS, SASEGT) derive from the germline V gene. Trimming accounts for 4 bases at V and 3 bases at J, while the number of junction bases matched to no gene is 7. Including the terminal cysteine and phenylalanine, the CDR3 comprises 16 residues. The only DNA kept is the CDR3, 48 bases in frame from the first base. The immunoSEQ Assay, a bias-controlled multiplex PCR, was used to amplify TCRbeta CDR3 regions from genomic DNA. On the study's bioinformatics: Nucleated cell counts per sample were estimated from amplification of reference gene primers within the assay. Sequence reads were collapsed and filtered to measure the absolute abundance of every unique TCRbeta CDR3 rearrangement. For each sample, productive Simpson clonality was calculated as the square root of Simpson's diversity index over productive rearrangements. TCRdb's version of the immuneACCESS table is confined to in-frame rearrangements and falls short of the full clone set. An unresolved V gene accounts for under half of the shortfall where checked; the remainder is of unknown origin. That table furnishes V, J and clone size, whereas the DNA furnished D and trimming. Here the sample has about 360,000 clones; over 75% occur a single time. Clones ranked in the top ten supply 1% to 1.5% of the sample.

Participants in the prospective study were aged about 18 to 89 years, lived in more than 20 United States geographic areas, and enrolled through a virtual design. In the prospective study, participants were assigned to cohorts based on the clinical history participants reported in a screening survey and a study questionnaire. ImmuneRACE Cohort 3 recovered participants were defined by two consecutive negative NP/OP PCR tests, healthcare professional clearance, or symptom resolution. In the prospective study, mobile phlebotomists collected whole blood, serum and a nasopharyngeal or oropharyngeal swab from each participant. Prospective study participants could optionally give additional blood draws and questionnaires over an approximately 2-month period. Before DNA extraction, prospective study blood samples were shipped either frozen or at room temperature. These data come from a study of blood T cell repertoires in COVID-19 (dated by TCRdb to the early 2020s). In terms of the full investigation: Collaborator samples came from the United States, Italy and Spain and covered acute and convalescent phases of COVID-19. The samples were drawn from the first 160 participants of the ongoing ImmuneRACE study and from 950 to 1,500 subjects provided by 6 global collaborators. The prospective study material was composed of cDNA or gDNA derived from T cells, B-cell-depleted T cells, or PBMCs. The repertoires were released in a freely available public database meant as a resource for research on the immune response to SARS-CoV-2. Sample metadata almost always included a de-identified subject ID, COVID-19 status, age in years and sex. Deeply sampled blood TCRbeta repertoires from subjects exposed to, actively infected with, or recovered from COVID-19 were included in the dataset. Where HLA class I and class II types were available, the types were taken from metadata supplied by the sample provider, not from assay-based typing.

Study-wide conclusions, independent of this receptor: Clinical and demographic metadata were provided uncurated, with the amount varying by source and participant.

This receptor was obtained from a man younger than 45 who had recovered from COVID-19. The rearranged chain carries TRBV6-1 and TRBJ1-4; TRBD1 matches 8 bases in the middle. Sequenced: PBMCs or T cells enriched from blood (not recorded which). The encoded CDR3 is CASSADRGTANEKLFF. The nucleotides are TGTGCCAGCAGTGCCGACAGGGGAACGGCTAATGAAAAACTGTTTTTT.